These 19 T cell receptor beta chains were all obtained from the same sample, sequenced in a study of blood T cells in healthy people across ages. It was with a sample-barcoded 5' primer and a J-beta primer mix that a second PCR of roughly 7 to 12 cycles was run. TCRdb called the 5' RACE reads again in MiXCR, with one record for every CDR3 protein. The table has around 1,700,000 distinct CDR3 sequences, roughly 27% seen once. Sequencing was done on a sample of blood. These receptors all stem from a woman in her twenties or thirties in good health.

A word on this clonotype: A clone one base away is much larger, so this may be a read error. The J gene is TRBJ2-4, the V gene TRBV12-3 or TRBV12-4; no definite D call. The V end was cut by 6 bases, the J end by 6 bases, with 15 bases between. The CDR3 covers 14 residues. The chain's CDR3 is CASRLGPDLNIQYF. The CDR3 DNA follows: TGTGCCAGCAGGTTGGGTCCAGACTTAAACATTCAGTACTTC.

This chain joins TRBV5-1 and TRBJ1-4; TRBD1 matches 9 bases. Germline values: CDR1 SGHRS, CDR2 YFSETQ. CDR3 size: 15 residues. Germline trimming cut 4 bases from V and 8 bases from J; bases unmatched to any gene: 9. CDR3 region: CASSQLTGGVEKLFF. CDR3 DNA sequence: TGCGCCAGCAGCCAATTAACAGGGGGCGTCGAAAAACTGTTTTTT.

J is TRBJ1-1 and V is TRBV18; possibly TRBD1 for D (5 bases). The CDR3 sequence is 16 residues long. V lost 2 bases and J 1 base, leaving 14 bases between the germline ends. CDR1 is KGHSH and CDR2 is LQKENI in the germline V gene. CDR3 in amino acids: CASSPDRLSWNTEAFF. The CDR3 DNA reads TGTGCCAGCTCACCAGACAGACTCTCATGGAACACTGAAGCTTTCTTT.

J is TRBJ2-5 and V is TRBV7-2, with 7 bases that match TRBD1. The CDR3 contains 15 residues. Per germline, CDR1 SGHTA and CDR2 FQGNSA. The junction had 13 bases not matched to a gene; V was cut back by 1 base and J by 11 bases. For the CDR3, the DNA is TGTGCCAGCAGCTTAGTAAGGGGACAGAACAATGAGCAGTACTTC. It specifies CASSLVRGQNNEQYF.

V and J are TRBV29-1 and TRBJ1-2; maybe TRBD1 (5 bases). V lost 7 bases to trimming and J lost 7 bases, with 16 bases between them. The CDR3 totals 12 residues. CDR1 SQVTM and CDR2 ANQGSEA come from the germline V gene. This CDR3 is CSGWGTRGGYTF. In DNA, the CDR3 is TGCAGCGGGTGGGGGACTCGGGGTGGCTACACCTTC.

The genes are TRBV2 and TRBJ1-2, with D possibly TRBD1 on 6 matching bases. Deletions cut 5 bases from V and 6 bases from J, with 13 bases between. CDR3 length: 13 amino acids. CDR1 is SNHLY and CDR2 is FYNNEI in the germline V gene. The CDR3 region has the DNA TGTGCCAGCAGTCAACAGGGTCTCCATGGCTACACCTTC. Protein product: CASSQQGLHGYTF.

This clonotype was seen a few times. V gene TRBV13 combines with J gene TRBJ2-1; 8 bases line up with TRBD2. The junction had 16 bases not matched to a gene; V was cut back by 5 bases and J by 4 bases. The CDR3 covers 18 residues. In germline, CDR1 is PRHDT, CDR2 FYEKMQ (reference sequence). CDR3 residues: CASSPGSERETPYNEQFF. Here the CDR3 DNA reads TGTGCCAGCAGCCCGGGGTCCGAGCGGGAGACCCCTTACAATGAGCAGTTCTTC.

This clonotype was seen only once. The chain uses TRBV5-1 and TRBJ2-3, with 9 bases aligning to TRBD2. The CDR3 length is 15 residues. V lost 4 bases and J lost 8; bases outside the gene matches: 11. Germline CDR1 reads SGHRS; CDR2 reads YFSETQ. CDR3: CASSRGDSGGGTQYF. The CDR3 DNA follows: TGCGCCAGCAGCCGGGGCGATAGCGGGGGTGGTACGCAGTATTTT.

This clonotype appeared many times. The chain joins TRBV7-9 to TRBJ2-7; no clear D. The CDR3 is made up of 14 amino acids. Trimming removed 1 base at V and 6 bases at J, with 13 bases between. Germline V gene data show CDR1 as SEHNR and CDR2 as FQNEAQ (reference sequence). Written as DNA, the CDR3 is TGTGCCAGCAGCTTAGAGAGTAGAGCCGGCGAGCAGTACTTC. The encoded protein is CASSLESRAGEQYF.

To note about this clonotype: A read error may account for a junction end that differs from germline. V and J are TRBV29-1 and TRBJ1-2; 8 nucleotides align to TRBD1. This CDR3 comprises 14 residues. CDR1 SQVTM and CDR2 ANQGSEA come from the germline V gene. The CDR3 DNA sequence: TGCGGCGTTGAACAGGGGGGGCTTAACTATGGCTACACCTTC. It specifies CGVEQGGLNYGYTF.

The chain carries TRBV9 and TRBJ1-1, with D possibly matching TRBD1 (5 bases). CDR3 size: 15 residues. Germline V gene data show CDR1 as SGDLS and CDR2 as YYNGEE. Deletions cut 4 bases from V and 5 bases from J, with 18 bases between. CDR3 sequence reads: CASSSTDNERTEAFF. The CDR3 region has the DNA TGTGCCAGCAGCTCGACAGACAACGAAAGGACTGAAGCTTTCTTT. Full variable domain (rest looked up from reference TRBV9 and TRBJ1-1): DSGVTQTPKHLITATGQRVTLRCSPRSGDLSVYWYQQSLDQGLQFLIQYYNGEERAKGNILERFSAQQFPDLHSELNLSSLELGDSALYFCASSSTDNERTEAFFGQGTRLTVV.

CDR3: CASSLAGAGVGEQYF. The CDR3 DNA follows: TGTGCCAGCAGTTTAGCGGGGGCAGGGGTCGGCGAGCAGTACTTC. The rearrangement links TRBV12-3 or TRBV12-4 to TRBJ2-7, with D perhaps matching TRBD1 (6 bases). CDR3 size: 15 residues. Trimming pared 0 bases from V and 6 bases from J, leaving 15 bases between.

This clonotype was seen many times. This chain's CDR3 is CSSRGATEKTQYF. As DNA, the CDR3 is TGCAGCTCTAGGGGGGCCACTGAAAAGACCCAGTACTTC. The chain combines TRBV29-1 with TRBJ2-5; D possibly matches TRBD1 or TRBD2 (6 bases each). Germline V CDR1 and CDR2: SQVTM, ANQGSEA. The length of the CDR3 is 13 residues. Trimming stripped 8 bases from V and 6 bases from J, with 19 bases between.

The chain is built from TRBV20-1 and TRBJ2-1, with 8 bases matching TRBD2. The V gene's germline CDR1 is DFQATT and CDR2 SNEGSKA (reference sequence). This CDR3 is 13 amino acids long. With V trimmed by 3 bases and J by 9 bases, 7 bases remained unmatched. CDR3 bases: TGCAGTGCTAGTTCGGGGGGGCCGGGTGAGCAGTTCTTC. Translated: CSASSGGPGEQFF.

The gene calls are TRBV5-5 and TRBJ1-2, with TRBD1 as a possible D gene (5 bases). This CDR3 spans 15 amino acids. Trimming pared 5 bases from V and 0 bases from J, leaving 14 bases between. Germline CDR1 is SGHKS and CDR2 is YYEKEE (reference sequence). The CDR3 sequence is CASRSGPGPNYGYTF. CDR3 nucleotide sequence: TGTGCCAGCAGGTCAGGGCCAGGTCCTAACTATGGCTACACCTTC.

This clonotype was seen a handful of times. This chain joins TRBV20-1 and TRBJ2-4, with TRBD1 matching over 8 bases. Germline values: CDR1 DFQATT, CDR2 SNEGSKA (reference sequence). This CDR3 is 13 amino acids long. J gave up 10 bases and V 4 bases, and 9 bases lay outside the gene matches. The CDR3, as DNA: TGCAGTGCTAACGACAGGGGAATGGGAATTCAGTACTTC. Translation: CSANDRGMGIQYF.

A note on this clonotype: Just one base apart from a much larger clone, this may be a read error. This rearrangement joins TRBV10-3 to TRBJ2-3; 9 nucleotides agree with TRBD2. The CDR3 is 14 amino acids. From germline, CDR1 is ENHRY and CDR2 SYGVKD. The V segment lost 6 bases and the J segment 2 bases; nucleotides outside the gene matches: 3. This chain's CDR3 is CAIRASGVTDTQYF. CDR3 sequence (DNA): TGTGCCATCAGGGCTAGCGGGGTCACAGATACGCAGTATTTT.

The chain joins TRBV27 to TRBJ2-7; a possible D gene is TRBD1 (5 bases). Germline CDR1 is MNHEY and CDR2 is SMNVEV (reference sequence). This CDR3 comprises 13 residues. V dropped 3 bases and J dropped 3 bases, with 9 bases sitting between them. CDR3 amino acids: CASSFNRNYEQYF. CDR3 DNA: TGTGCCAGCAGTTTTAACAGGAACTACGAGCAGTACTTC.

The chain joins TRBV12-3 or TRBV12-4 to TRBJ2-3, with a weak D call TRBD1 (6 bases). There are 18 residues in the CDR3. V was shortened by 5 bases and J by 5 bases, with 26 bases between the two germline ends. The CDR3 nucleotides are TGTGCCAGCAGTGAGGTAACTGTTGGGGGCCGATTTATAGATACGCAGTATTTT. Its translation: CASSEVTVGGRFIDTQYF.